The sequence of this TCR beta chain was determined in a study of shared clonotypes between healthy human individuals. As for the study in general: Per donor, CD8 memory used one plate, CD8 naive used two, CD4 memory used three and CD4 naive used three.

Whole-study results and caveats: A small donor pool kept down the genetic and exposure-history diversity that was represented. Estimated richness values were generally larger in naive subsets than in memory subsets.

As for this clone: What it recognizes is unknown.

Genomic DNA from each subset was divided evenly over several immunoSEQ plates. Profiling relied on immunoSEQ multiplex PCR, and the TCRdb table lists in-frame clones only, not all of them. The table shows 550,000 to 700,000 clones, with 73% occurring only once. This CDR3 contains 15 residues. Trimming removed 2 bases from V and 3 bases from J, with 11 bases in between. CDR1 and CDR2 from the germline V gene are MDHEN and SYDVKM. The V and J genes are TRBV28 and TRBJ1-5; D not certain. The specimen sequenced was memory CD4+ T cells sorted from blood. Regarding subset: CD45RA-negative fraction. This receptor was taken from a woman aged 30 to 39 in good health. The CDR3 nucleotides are TGTGCCAGCAGTTTAGAGGGATACTACAATCAGCCCCAGCATTTT. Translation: CASSLEGYYNQPQHF.